These 25 T cell receptor beta chains were all obtained from the same sample, sequenced in a study of cytomegalovirus exposure and HLA in healthy donors. Primers: 60 Vbeta forward and 13 Jbeta reverse. Using immunoSEQ multiplex PCR, the repertoire was profiled, and TCRdb retains in-frame clones only, with some absent. The repertoire holds over 55,000 clones, 80% seen once, with about 6.5% in the top ten. Sequencing was carried out using PBMCs. Receptor source: a male donor in good health and CMV-seronegative.

The gene calls are TRBV30 and TRBJ2-1; 11 bases align to TRBD2. Germline trimming cut 4 bases from V and 12 bases from J; bases unmatched to any gene: 11. Germline values: CDR1 GTSNPN, CDR2 SVGIG (reference sequence). The CDR3 spans 14 residues. The CDR3 protein is CAWTSLAGGRTQFF. The CDR3 nucleotides read TGTGCCTGGACTAGTCTAGCGGGGGGAAGGACGCAGTTCTTC.

Here the CDR3 DNA reads TGTGCCAGCAGCTTAGTCTCGGGTCGGAGCGGGGGGCCCTCGAGCTCCTACGAGCAGTACTTC. Its protein product is CASSLVSGRSGGPSSSYEQYF. This chain joins TRBV7-6 and TRBJ2-7; TRBD2 matches at 9 bases. Germline V gene lookup returns CDR1 SGHVS and CDR2 FNYEAQ. The J segment lost 0 bases and the V segment lost 1 base, leaving 19 bases of the junction unmatched. The CDR3 loop spans 21 amino acids.

V is TRBV7-6 and J is TRBJ2-7; TRBD2 is a possible D gene (6 bases). Germline lookup yields CDR1 SGHVS and CDR2 FNYEAQ. This CDR3 comprises 12 residues. The V end lost 4 bases, the J end lost 6 bases, and 10 bases lay between the germline ends. This CDR3 is CASSSQGGEQYF. CDR3 nucleotide sequence: TGTGCCAGCAGCTCGCAGGGAGGCGAGCAGTACTTC.

Concerning this clone itself: Relative to the germline gene, one junction end is altered; a read error may explain this. This chain uses TRBV10-3 with TRBJ2-3; TRBD2 aligns across 11 bases. The CDR3 is made up of 19 amino acids. CDR1 and CDR2 from the germline V gene are ENHRY and SYGVKD. CDR3 sequence reads: CAISELFSGGASSTDAQYF. The CDR3 nucleotides read TGTGCCATCAGTGAGCTATTTAGCGGGGGGGCTTCTAGCACAGATGCGCAGTATTTT.

The chain carries TRBV20-1 and TRBJ1-5; TRBD1 aligns across 8 bases. The CDR3 covers 11 residues. Germline V lookup: CDR1 DFQATT, CDR2 SNEGSKA (reference sequence). V lost 7 bases and J lost 11; bases outside the gene matches: 7. The DNA for the CDR3 is TGCAGTGTCCCGGACAGGGCGGCCCAGCATTTT. Protein: CSVPDRAAQHF.

The genes are TRBV6-1 and TRBJ1-4; 7 bases align to TRBD1. Germline trimming cut 1 base from V and 4 bases from J; bases unmatched to any gene: 0. Germline V lookup: CDR1 MNHNS, CDR2 SASEGT. The CDR3 is 14 amino acids. The CDR3 reads CASSEGQGNEKLFF. DNA for the CDR3: TGTGCCAGCAGTGAAGGACAGGGTAATGAAAAACTGTTTTTT.

V and J are TRBV6-6 and TRBJ2-7, with a tentative D call TRBD1 (5 bases). V was shortened by 3 bases and J by 4 bases, with 13 bases between the two germline ends. This CDR3 contains 14 residues. Germline V gene lookup returns CDR1 MNHNY and CDR2 SVGAGI (reference sequence). In nucleotides, the CDR3 is TGTGCCAGCAGTTATCAGGGCGAACCTTACGAGCAGTACTTC. Amino acid sequence: CASSYQGEPYEQYF.

J is TRBJ2-2 and V is TRBV5-4; 7 bases are shared with TRBD1. The CDR3 is made up of 16 amino acids. The V gene end was trimmed by 4 bases and the J gene end by 4 bases; junction bases not matched to a gene: 10. The V gene's germline CDR1 is SGHNT and CDR2 YYREEE (reference sequence). The CDR3 is CASSRLGDRSTGELFF. CDR3 DNA sequence: TGTGCCAGCAGCCGACTGGGGGACAGATCCACCGGGGAGCTGTTTTTT.

This rearrangement joins TRBV13 to TRBJ2-2; D ambiguous. This CDR3 has 13 amino acids. Trimming pared 6 bases from V and 2 bases from J, leaving 7 bases between. Germline values: CDR1 PRHDT, CDR2 FYEKMQ (reference sequence). The CDR3 DNA reads TGTGCCAGCAGACCGACAAACACCGGGGAGCTGTTTTTT. Protein sequence: CASRPTNTGELFF.

The chain joins TRBV5-4 to TRBJ2-1, with 9 nucleotides matching TRBD2. There are 13 residues in the CDR3. Germline CDR1 is SGHNT and CDR2 is YYREEE (reference sequence). V was pared by 9 bases and J by 8 bases, with 9 bases of the junction left unmatched. The CDR3 DNA sequence: TGTGCCACCGCGGGGGGGCGATGGGATGAGCAGTTCTTC. It encodes CATAGGRWDEQFF.

The genes are TRBV5-1 and TRBJ2-6, with a tentative D call TRBD2 (5 bases). The CDR3 is 15 amino acids. Per the germline V gene, CDR1 is SGHRS and CDR2 is YFSETQ. V was trimmed by 5 bases and J by 2 bases, leaving 11 bases between them. CDR3 in amino acids: CASSLGMAGANVLTF. The DNA for the CDR3 is TGCGCCAGCAGTCTCGGGATGGCTGGGGCCAACGTCCTGACTTTC.

This clone was seen only a few times. V and J are TRBV4-1 and TRBJ2-1; 7 positions agree with TRBD2. V dropped 2 bases and J dropped 0; count of bases not matched to a gene: 10. This CDR3 comprises 18 residues. CDR1 and CDR2 from the germline V gene are MGHRA and YSYEKL. The CDR3 sequence is CASSQLPRSGGSYNEQFF. CDR3 nucleotide sequence: TGCGCCAGCAGCCAACTCCCCCGCTCGGGGGGCTCCTACAATGAGCAGTTCTTC.

The chain recombines TRBV5-6 with TRBJ2-7, with unresolved D. Trimming pared 1 base from V and 5 bases from J, leaving 10 bases between. The CDR3 is 13 amino acids. CDR1 is SGHDT and CDR2 is YYEEEE in the germline V gene. The CDR3 nucleotides read TGTGCCAGCAGCTTGCCGGCGAGCGACGAGCAGTACTTC. This gives the protein CASSLPASDEQYF.

This chain links TRBV7-6 with TRBJ1-2; possible D gene TRBD1, 6 bases. V lost 1 base to trimming and J lost 4 bases, with 13 bases between them. The germline CDR1 and CDR2 sequences are SGHVS and FNYEAQ. CDR3 length: 15 amino acids. Written as DNA, the CDR3 is TGTGCCAGCAGCTTAGGCGGCAGGGGACCCTATGGCTACACCTTC. Residues: CASSLGGRGPYGYTF.

Here the CDR3 DNA reads TGTGCCAGCAGTGGTATTTGGGGGGACACTGAAGCTTTCTTT. Residues: CASSGIWGDTEAFF. The chain has TRBV2 and TRBJ1-1; perhaps TRBD1 as D (5 bases). The ends were cut back, 4 bases at V and 3 bases at J, with 12 bases in the middle. CDR3 length equals 14 residues. Germline CDR1 is SNHLY and CDR2 is FYNNEI.

V and J are TRBV30 and TRBJ1-2; 12 bases fit TRBD1. The V gene's germline CDR1 is GTSNPN and CDR2 SVGIG (reference sequence). This CDR3 spans 14 amino acids. V lost 3 bases, J lost 8 bases, and 7 bases stayed unmatched. CDR3 nucleotides: TGTGCCTGGAGGACGGGACAGGGGGCACGCGGCTACACCTTC. This gives the protein CAWRTGQGARGYTF.

This chain uses TRBV9 with TRBJ1-4; D is possibly TRBD1 (5 bases). CDR1 is SGDLS, CDR2 YYNGEE, per germline. The CDR3 extends over 14 amino acids. The V and J ends lost 3 bases and 0 bases respectively, with 6 bases between them. This CDR3 reads CASSATATNEKLFF. The DNA of the CDR3 is TGTGCCAGCAGCGCGACAGCAACTAATGAAAAACTGTTTTTT.

The chain uses TRBV4-3 and TRBJ2-7, with 10 bases matching TRBD2. The CDR3 spans 15 residues. V lost 1 base and J lost 2; bases outside the gene matches: 2. Germline-derived CDR1 and CDR2 are LGHNA and YSLEER. The CDR3: CASSQASGGAYEQYF. In DNA, the CDR3 is TGCGCCAGCAGCCAAGCTAGCGGGGGTGCCTACGAGCAGTACTTC.

The V and J genes are TRBV19 and TRBJ2-3, with TRBD2 matching 12 bases. Germline V CDR1 and CDR2: LNHDA, SQIVND (reference sequence). The CDR3 is made up of 15 amino acids. After removal of 5 bases from V and 5 bases from J, the junction contained 5 bases not matched to a gene. The CDR3 protein is CASSRLAGVIDTQYF. CDR3 nucleotide sequence: TGTGCCAGTAGTCGACTAGCGGGGGTCATAGATACGCAGTATTTT.

This clone has only a few counts. The genes are TRBV30 and TRBJ1-1, with D possibly TRBD1 on 6 matching bases. V shed 2 bases and J shed 1 base, with 11 bases lying between them. The CDR3 covers 14 residues. Germline V gene data show CDR1 as GTSNPN and CDR2 as SVGIG (reference sequence). The CDR3 sequence is CAWSLRQANTEAFF. The CDR3, as DNA: TGTGCCTGGAGTCTTCGACAGGCGAACACTGAAGCTTTCTTT.

The sample holds a few counts of this clone. The chain carries TRBV6-1 and TRBJ1-1, with unresolved D. V lost 3 bases and J 1 base, leaving 12 bases between the germline ends. This CDR3 is built from 15 residues. Germline-derived CDR1 and CDR2 are MNHNS and SASEGT. The DNA of the CDR3 is TGTGCCAGCAGTGATTCGGGTCGGCGGAACACTGAAGCTTTCTTT. Translation gives CASSDSGRRNTEAFF.

V gene TRBV13 combines with J gene TRBJ1-4; D possibly corresponds to TRBD1 (6 bases). CDR1 and CDR2 (germline): PRHDT, FYEKMQ (reference sequence). Between the trimmed V and J ends, which lost 1 base and 0 bases, there was a span of 12 bases. The CDR3 spans 17 residues. This CDR3 is CASSLAGTSTTNEKLFF. CDR3 coding DNA: TGTGCCAGCAGCTTAGCCGGGACATCGACAACTAATGAAAAACTGTTTTTT.

The V call is TRBV5-6, the J call TRBJ2-5; 9 bases line up with TRBD1. Unmatched junction bases numbered 21, after V lost 4 bases and J lost 5 bases. This CDR3 contains 19 residues. Germline values: CDR1 SGHDT, CDR2 YYEEEE. The CDR3 protein is CASSTRGQGPLVGVETQYF. In nucleotides, the CDR3 is TGTGCCAGCAGCACACGGGGACAGGGTCCATTGGTGGGTGTTGAGACCCAGTACTTC.

This clone was counted a few times. The rearrangement joins TRBV6-1 to TRBJ1-1; 9 nucleotides line up with TRBD1. Trimming removed 2 bases from V and 8 bases from J; junction bases left unmatched: 6. The length of the CDR3 is 14 residues. CDR1 is MNHNS and CDR2 is SASEGT in the germline V gene. This CDR3 reads CASSEYLQGAEAFF. In nucleotides, the CDR3 is TGTGCCAGCAGTGAATACTTACAGGGGGCGGAAGCTTTCTTT.

The CDR3: CASSQRGGVETQYF. CDR3 DNA: TGCGCCAGCAGCCAGAGAGGGGGGGTGGAGACCCAGTACTTC. J is TRBJ2-5 and V is TRBV4-3; the D gene is possibly TRBD2 (7 bases). The germline V gene encodes CDR1 LGHNA and CDR2 YSLEER. The CDR3 runs to 14 residues. Trimming left V 3 bases short and J 5 bases short, with 13 bases between.